The sample holds many counts of the clone carrying this T cell receptor (beta chain). This CDR3 spans 11 amino acids. The V gene lost 7 bases and the J gene lost 3 bases, with 9 bases spanning the gap. Germline CDR1 is SQVTM and CDR2 is ANQGSEA. This sample stems from a study of blood T cell repertoires in COVID-19. Per the original data handling: Estimated nucleated cell counts came from reference gene primer amplification. Only in-frame clones appear in the TCRdb table, and some are missing; sequencing was by immunoSEQ multiplex PCR. V and J calls and clone size are given by that table; D and trimming were obtained from the DNA. The sample gives roughly 310,000 clones, 70% to 90% of which show up once; 9.5% is in the top ten.

The chain recombines TRBV29-1 with TRBJ1-2; unclear D gene. The specimen was PBMCs or T cells enriched from blood (not recorded which). This receptor was obtained from a woman aged 40 to 50 who had recovered from COVID-19. CDR3 sequence reads: CSGQSHYGYTF. CDR3 in DNA: TGCAGCGGCCAGTCCCACTATGGCTACACCTTC.